One and the same sample provided the 29 T cell receptor beta chains below, sequenced in a study of blood T cells in healthy people across ages. Alongside a J-beta primer mix, a sample-barcoded 5' primer served in a second PCR lasting about 7 to 12 cycles. TCRdb re-derived calls from the 5' RACE reads in MiXCR, one entry per CDR3 protein. The sample has 700,000 to 950,000 distinct CDR3 sequences, 55% to 75% seen once. The sample consisted of blood. Every receptor here comes from a man aged 30-40 years in good health.

Details on this clonotype: A much larger clone differs from this one at a single base, so this may be a read error. The CDR3 here is CSASGGQGHQETQYF. CDR3 nucleotides: TGCAGTGCTTCCGGCGGACAGGGGCACCAAGAGACCCAGTACTTC. The chain couples TRBV20-1 to TRBJ2-5, with TRBD1 matching 9 bases. In germline, CDR1 is DFQATT, CDR2 SNEGSKA (reference sequence). CDR3 length: 15 residues. Germline trimming cut 5 bases from V and 0 bases from J; bases unmatched to any gene: 7.

V gene TRBV5-1 combines with J gene TRBJ1-2; D gene unclear. The V gene's germline CDR1 is SGHRS and CDR2 YFSETQ. V lost 1 base and J 4 bases, leaving 14 bases between the germline ends. The CDR3 loop spans 15 amino acids. The CDR3, as DNA: TGCGCCAGCAGCTTGAAGAAGGGATCGGGCTATGGCTACACCTTC. Its protein product is CASSLKKGSGYGYTF.

The rearrangement uses TRBV6-5 and TRBJ2-7; the D gene is possibly TRBD2 (5 bases). Germline V gene data show CDR1 as MNHEY and CDR2 as SVGAGI. The CDR3 is made up of 17 amino acids. Trimming left V 0 bases short and J 3 bases short, with 18 bases between. The CDR3 is CASSYSNSAVLHYEQYF. In nucleotides, the CDR3 is TGTGCCAGCAGTTACTCGAATTCAGCGGTCCTCCACTACGAGCAGTACTTC.

The chain carries TRBV20-1 and TRBJ2-3, with a tentative D call TRBD2 (6 bases). Germline V gene data show CDR1 as DFQATT and CDR2 as SNEGSKA (reference sequence). The CDR3 runs 14 residues. Trimming left V 7 bases short and J 1 base short, with 15 bases between. The CDR3 region has the DNA TGCAGTGGGAGGGACGTGGTTGGCACAGATACGCAGTATTTT. Its translation is CSGRDVVGTDTQYF.

The chain links TRBV18 to TRBJ2-1; D remains unclear. Trimming removed 3 bases at V and 5 bases at J, with 11 bases between. Germline CDR1 KGHSH, CDR2 LQKENI. The CDR3 is 14 residues long. The CDR3 DNA follows: TGTGCCAGCTCACCTTCCGCAGCTGACAATGAGCAGTTCTTC. It encodes CASSPSAADNEQFF.

About this clonotype itself: One junction end disagrees with the germline gene, perhaps due to a read error. The genes are TRBV28 and TRBJ2-6; no definite D call. CDR1 is MDHEN and CDR2 is SYDVKM in the germline V gene. This CDR3 has 16 residues. The CDR3: CASRLSTDSGANVLTF. CDR3 coding DNA: TGTGCCAGCAGGTTATCGACTGACTCTGGGGCCAACGTCCTGACTTTC.

The chain employs TRBV20-1 and TRBJ2-7; a weak D match, TRBD1 (6 bases). The J call may be wrong; the DNA end is better matched by TRBJ2-5. The CDR3 is made up of 15 amino acids. Germline V gene sequence: CDR1 DFQATT, CDR2 SNEGSKA (reference sequence). The CDR3 spells CSAKGEGRAGETQYF. In nucleotides, the CDR3 is TGCAGTGCTAAGGGGGAAGGCCGAGCAGGAGAGACCCAGTACTTC.

The chain combines TRBV18 with TRBJ1-1; the D gene is possibly TRBD1 (5 bases). The germline V and J ends were trimmed by 3 bases and 5 bases, with 19 bases remaining between them. The V gene's germline CDR1 is KGHSH and CDR2 LQKENI. There are 16 residues in the CDR3. CDR3 nucleotide sequence: TGTGCCAGCTCACCCTTCCCCGTGCGGGGGACTACTGAAGCTTTCTTT. Protein: CASSPFPVRGTTEAFF.

The CDR3 nucleotides read TGTGCCAGCAGCTTAACTACAGCATCTGGGGCCAACGTCCTGACTTTC. Its protein is CASSLTTASGANVLTF. The chain carries TRBV7-3 and TRBJ2-6; unclear D gene. V lost 0 bases to trimming and J lost 1 base, with 7 bases between them. CDR1 SGHTA and CDR2 FQGTGA come from the germline V gene. This CDR3 is built from 16 residues.

The CDR3 loop reads CASSSHRQGSGEQYF. CDR3 nucleotides: TGCGCCAGCAGCTCCCACCGACAGGGCTCGGGCGAGCAGTACTTC. The rearrangement joins TRBV5-1 to TRBJ2-7; the match to TRBD1 covers 7 bases. V shed 3 bases, J shed 6 bases, and the junction held 12 bases outside the gene matches. Germline V gene data show CDR1 as SGHRS and CDR2 as YFSETQ. The CDR3 consists of 15 residues.

This chain uses TRBV7-2 with TRBJ1-2, with D perhaps TRBD1 (5 bases). Trimming cost V 3 bases and J 1 base, with 21 bases left between them. CDR1 and CDR2 (germline): SGHTA, FQGNSA. The CDR3 has 18 amino acids. CDR3 region: CASSLGLPGRKINYGYTF. For the CDR3, the DNA is TGTGCCAGCAGCTTGGGGCTCCCGGGCAGGAAGATTAACTATGGCTACACCTTC.

This clonotype was seen a handful of times. The J gene is TRBJ2-3, the V gene TRBV20-1, with D possibly matching TRBD2 (5 bases). The V end was cut by 0 bases, the J end by 0 bases, with 7 bases between. CDR3 length: 14 residues. Germline-derived CDR1 and CDR2 are DFQATT and SNEGSKA (reference sequence). CDR3 in DNA: TGCAGTGCTAGAGAGAGGGCCAGCACAGATACGCAGTATTTT. Translation gives CSARERASTDTQYF.

The chain recombines TRBV7-9 with TRBJ1-1; TRBD1 is a possible D gene (5 bases). Germline V gene data show CDR1 as SEHNR and CDR2 as FQNEAQ (reference sequence). The CDR3 is 14 residues long. The V gene lost 6 bases and the J gene lost 5 bases, with 16 bases spanning the gap. CDR3 nucleotide sequence: TGTGCCAGCAGAGCGGATGGGGGGAGAACTGAAGCTTTCTTT. Protein: CASRADGGRTEAFF.

This clonotype was found a few times. The chain combines TRBV4-2 with TRBJ2-7, with 8 bases fitting TRBD2. Germline V lookup: CDR1 LGHNA, CDR2 YNFKEQ. The V segment lost 0 bases and the J segment 3 bases; nucleotides outside the gene matches: 4. This CDR3 comprises 15 residues. DNA for the CDR3: TGTGCCAGCAGCCAAGAAGCGGGAGTCATCTACGAGCAGTACTTC. Residues: CASSQEAGVIYEQYF.

The chain recombines TRBV20-1 with TRBJ2-5; TRBD1 matches 12 bases. The CDR3 extends over 14 amino acids. CDR1 and CDR2 from the germline V gene are DFQATT and SNEGSKA (reference sequence). The V and J ends lost 5 bases and 3 bases, in that order; junction bases with no gene match: 4. The CDR3 nucleotides read TGCAGTGCTGCCGGGACAGGGGGCGAAGAGACCCAGTACTTC. Translation gives CSAAGTGGEETQYF.

The chain has TRBV24-1 and TRBJ2-1; TRBD1 matches at 11 bases. CDR3 length: 16 residues. V gave up 3 bases and J gave up 4 bases; unmatched junction bases: 4. Per the germline V gene, CDR1 is KGHDR and CDR2 is SFDVKD. The CDR3, as DNA: TGTGCCACCAGTGATCAAGGGACAGGGGGATACAATGAGCAGTTCTTC. Protein sequence: CATSDQGTGGYNEQFF.

There are a few counts of this clonotype. This chain joins TRBV27 and TRBJ2-7; no definite D call. V lost 3 bases to trimming and J lost 2 bases, with 11 bases between them. The CDR3 loop spans 14 amino acids. Germline-derived CDR1 and CDR2 are MNHEY and SMNVEV (reference sequence). The CDR3 DNA sequence: TGTGCCAGCAGTTTTCAGAACTCCCCCTACGAGCAGTACTTC. Amino acids: CASSFQNSPYEQYF.

This chain uses TRBV11-1 with TRBJ2-4; 9 nucleotides match TRBD2. The length of the CDR3 is 15 residues. The V and J ends lost 6 bases and 7 bases, in that order; junction bases with no gene match: 10. Germline-derived CDR1 and CDR2 are SGHAT and FQDESV (reference sequence). DNA for the CDR3: TGTGCCAGCAGTCCGGGACTAGCTGAGGGGAACATTCAGTACTTC. This gives the protein CASSPGLAEGNIQYF.

This clonotype was counted once. CDR3 amino acids: CASSLGGTSGRDEQFF. In DNA, the CDR3 is TGTGCCAGCAGTTTGGGGGGGACTAGCGGGAGAGATGAGCAGTTCTTC. The V call is TRBV28, the J call TRBJ2-1; 14 nucleotides agree with TRBD2. CDR1 and CDR2 from the germline V gene are MDHEN and SYDVKM. The CDR3 is 16 residues long. Unmatched junction bases numbered 6, after V lost 3 bases and J lost 8 bases.

The chain carries TRBV28 and TRBJ2-1; weak D call: TRBD2 (6 bases). The tail of the sequence fits TRBJ2-7 better, so the J call may be wrong. Germline V gene sequence: CDR1 MDHEN, CDR2 SYDVKM. The CDR3 totals 16 residues. In DNA, the CDR3 is TGTGCCAGCAGTTCACCGGGACTCAGCTCCTACAATGAGCAGTACTTC. Protein sequence: CASSSPGLSSYNEQYF.

CDR3 nucleotide sequence: TGTGCCAGCAGCTCCGCTATCACCTCCTACAATGAGCAGTTCTTC. Translation gives CASSSAITSYNEQFF. This chain uses TRBV7-3 with TRBJ2-1; D not certain. CDR3 length: 15 residues. With 4 bases removed from V and 0 bases from J, the gap between germline ends came to 10 bases. CDR1 is SGHTA, CDR2 FQGTGA, per germline.

The sample holds one count of this clonotype. The V and J genes are TRBV7-2 and TRBJ2-1, with 10 bases identical to TRBD2. Germline CDR1 reads SGHTA; CDR2 reads FQGNSA. There are 16 residues in the CDR3. V gave up 1 base and J gave up 13 bases; unmatched junction bases: 13. CDR3 bases: TGTGCCAGCAGCTTAGAGGCTAGCGGGAGAGGGGAGACCCAGTTCTTC. This codes for CASSLEASGRGETQFF.

V is TRBV28 and J is TRBJ2-1; 9 positions agree with TRBD2. Germline CDR1 MDHEN, CDR2 SYDVKM. V dropped 2 bases and J dropped 4; count of bases not matched to a gene: 9. The CDR3 has 17 residues. Here the CDR3 reads CASSLLFGAGGYNEQFF. CDR3 nucleotides: TGTGCCAGCAGTTTACTCTTTGGCGCGGGAGGGTACAATGAGCAGTTCTTC.

This clonotype has just a few counts. The chain employs TRBV7-2 and TRBJ2-3; 11 nucleotides match TRBD2. The CDR3 is made up of 16 amino acids. V shed 3 bases and J 4 bases; nucleotides not matched to a gene: 6. CDR1 is SGHTA, CDR2 FQGNSA, per germline. CDR3 sequence reads: CASSLYTSGGPDTQYF. CDR3 in DNA: TGTGCCAGCAGCTTGTATACTAGCGGGGGCCCAGATACGCAGTATTTT.

This clonotype was picked up a small number of times. This chain connects TRBV7-2 to TRBJ2-3, with 7 positions matching TRBD2. Trimming took 4 bases from V and 3 from J; bases not matched to a gene: 7. Germline CDR1 reads SGHTA; CDR2 reads FQGNSA. This CDR3 has 15 amino acids. This CDR3 reads CASSSGLEGTDTQYF. Here the CDR3 DNA reads TGTGCCAGCAGCTCCGGACTAGAAGGAACAGATACGCAGTATTTT.

The chain employs TRBV3-1 and TRBJ1-2; D call uncertain. The CDR3 spans 13 residues. Trimming cost V 3 bases and J 2 bases, with 7 bases left between them. Per the germline V gene, CDR1 is LGHDT and CDR2 is YNNKEL (reference sequence). CDR3 in amino acids: CASSQSSNYGYTF. For the CDR3, the DNA is TGTGCCAGCAGCCAGAGTTCCAACTATGGCTACACCTTC.

This chain joins TRBV12-3 or TRBV12-4 and TRBJ1-4; D is unresolved. The germline V and J ends were trimmed by 0 bases and 8 bases, with 4 bases remaining between them. The CDR3 has 12 amino acids. This chain's CDR3 is CASSLATEKLFF. DNA for the CDR3: TGTGCCAGCAGTTTAGCGACAGAAAAACTGTTTTTT.

The V gene is TRBV6-6, the J gene TRBJ1-5; 9 nucleotides line up with TRBD1. CDR1 and CDR2 from the germline V gene are MNHNY and SVGAGI (reference sequence). Losses at the gene ends were 5 bases for V and 15 bases for J; bases not matched to a gene: 8. The CDR3 contains 12 residues. Here the CDR3 reads CASSQQGARGHF. The CDR3 DNA sequence: TGTGCCAGCAGTCAACAGGGGGCCCGGGGGCATTTT.

The gene calls are TRBV5-1 and TRBJ2-5; the D gene is possibly TRBD2 (6 bases). With 6 bases removed from V and 4 bases from J, the gap between germline ends came to 25 bases. Germline assignment: CDR1 SGHRS and CDR2 YFSETQ. The CDR3 is 17 amino acids. In DNA form, the CDR3 reads TGCGCCAGCACCGGCGCACCGGGAGTCGGCAACCTAGAGACCCAGTACTTC. The encoded protein is CASTGAPGVGNLETQYF.